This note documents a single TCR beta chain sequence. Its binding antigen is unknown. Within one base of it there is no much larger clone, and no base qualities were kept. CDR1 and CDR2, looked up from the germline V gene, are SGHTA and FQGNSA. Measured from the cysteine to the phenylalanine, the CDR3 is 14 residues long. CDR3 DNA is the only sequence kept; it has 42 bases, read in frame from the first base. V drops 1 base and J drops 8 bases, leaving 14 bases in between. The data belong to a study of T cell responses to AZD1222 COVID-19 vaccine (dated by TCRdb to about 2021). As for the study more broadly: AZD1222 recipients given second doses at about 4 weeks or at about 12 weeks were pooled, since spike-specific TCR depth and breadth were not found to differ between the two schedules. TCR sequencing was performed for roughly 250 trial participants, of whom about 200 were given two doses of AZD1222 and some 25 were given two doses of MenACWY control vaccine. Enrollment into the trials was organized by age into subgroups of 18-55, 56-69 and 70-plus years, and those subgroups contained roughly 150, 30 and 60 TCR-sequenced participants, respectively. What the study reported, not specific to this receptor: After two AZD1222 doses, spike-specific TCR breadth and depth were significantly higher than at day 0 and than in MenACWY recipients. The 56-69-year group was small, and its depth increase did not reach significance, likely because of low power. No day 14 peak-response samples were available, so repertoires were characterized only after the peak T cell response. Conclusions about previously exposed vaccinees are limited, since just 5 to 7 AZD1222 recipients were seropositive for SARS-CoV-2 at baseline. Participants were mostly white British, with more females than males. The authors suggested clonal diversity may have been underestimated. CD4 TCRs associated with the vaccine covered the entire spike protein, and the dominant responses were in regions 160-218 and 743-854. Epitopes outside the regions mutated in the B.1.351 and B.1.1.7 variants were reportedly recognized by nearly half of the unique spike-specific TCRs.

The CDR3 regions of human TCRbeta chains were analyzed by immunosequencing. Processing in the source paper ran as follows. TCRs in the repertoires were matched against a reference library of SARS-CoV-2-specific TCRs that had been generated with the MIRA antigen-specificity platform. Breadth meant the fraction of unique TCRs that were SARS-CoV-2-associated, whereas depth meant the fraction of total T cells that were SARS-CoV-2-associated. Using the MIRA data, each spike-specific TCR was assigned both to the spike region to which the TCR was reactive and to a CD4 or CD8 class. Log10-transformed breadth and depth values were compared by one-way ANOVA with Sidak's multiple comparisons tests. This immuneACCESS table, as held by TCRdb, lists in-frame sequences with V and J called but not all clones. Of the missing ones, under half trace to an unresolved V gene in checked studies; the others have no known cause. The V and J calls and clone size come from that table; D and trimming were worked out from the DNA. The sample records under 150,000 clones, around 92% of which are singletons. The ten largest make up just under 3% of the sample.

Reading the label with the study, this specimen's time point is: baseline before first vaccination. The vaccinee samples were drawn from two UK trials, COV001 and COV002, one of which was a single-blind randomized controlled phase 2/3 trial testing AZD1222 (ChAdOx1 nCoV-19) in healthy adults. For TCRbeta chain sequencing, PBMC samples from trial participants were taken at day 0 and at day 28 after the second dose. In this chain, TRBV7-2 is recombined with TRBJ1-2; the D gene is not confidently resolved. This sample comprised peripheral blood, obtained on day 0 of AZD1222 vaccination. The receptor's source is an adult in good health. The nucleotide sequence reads TGTGCCAGCAGCTTAGTAGCCGGGTTCGGAGGCTACACCTTC. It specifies CASSLVAGFGGYTF.